The present T cell receptor beta chain was sequenced within a study of blood T cell repertoires in COVID-19 (dated by TCRdb to the early 2020s). Turning to the overall study: Samples from collaborators originated in the United States, Italy and Spain and spanned both the acute and convalescent phases of COVID-19. Sample metadata almost always included a de-identified subject ID, COVID-19 status, age in years and sex. A freely available public database, intended as a resource for researchers studying the immune response to SARS-CoV-2, is where the repertoires were released. The prospective study material was composed of cDNA or gDNA derived from T cells, B-cell-depleted T cells, or PBMCs. The samples were drawn from two sources: the first 160 participants of the ongoing ImmuneRACE study, and approximately 1,300 subjects contributed by 6 global collaborators. Deeply sampled blood TCRbeta repertoires from subjects exposed to, actively infected with, or recovered from COVID-19 were included in the dataset. Where available, HLA class I and class II types were obtained from metadata supplied by the sample provider rather than from assay-based typing. General conclusions and limits of the study: The quantity of clinical and demographic metadata differed by source and by participant and was supplied without curation.

The immunoSEQ Assay, a bias-controlled multiplex PCR, was used to amplify TCRbeta CDR3 regions from genomic DNA. As for the original processing: Nucleated cell counts per sample were estimated from amplification of reference gene primers within the assay. To quantify the absolute abundance of each unique TCRbeta CDR3 rearrangement, sequence reads were collapsed and filtered. For each sample, productive Simpson clonality was calculated as the square root of Simpson's diversity index across productive rearrangements. Imported from immuneACCESS, the table was reduced by TCRdb to in-frame sequences with V and J called. These copies leave out some clones; in studies compared against another copy, an unresolved V gene accounts for under half, and the cause of the remainder is not known. The V and J calls and clone size come from that table; D and trimming were worked out from the DNA. The sample contains around 56,000 clones, 75% to 95% of them found a single time. The top ten clones comprise 16% of the sample.

CDR1 and CDR2 (SGHAT, FQNNGV) derive from the germline V gene. V is shortened by 5 bases, J by 1 base, and the region joining them spans 11 bases. The CDR3, cysteine through phenylalanine, is 14 amino acids long. Only the CDR3 part of the read is kept: 42 bases, read in frame from the first base. A single count supports this clone. The antigen it binds to is not known. There are no base qualities to consult, and no much larger clone falls within one base. The collaborating institutions used their own protocols to collect whole blood in K2EDTA tubes. For TCRbeta analysis, collaborator samples were shipped as frozen whole blood, as isolated PBMCs, or as DNA extracted from either sample type.

The sequence came from an elderly man with acute or convalescent COVID-19. The sequence links TRBV11-2 to TRBJ2-5; the D gene is unclear. The sequencing sample was made of peripheral blood. CDR3 protein: CASSPHEIQETQYF. The nucleotide sequence is given as TGTGCCAGCAGCCCCCATGAGATCCAAGAGACCCAGTACTTC.